The 15 T cell receptor beta chains given below trace back to one sample, sequenced in a study of shared clonotypes between healthy human individuals. Assay used: immunoSEQ multiplex PCR; TCRdb lists only in-frame clones, some missing. The sample records about 480,000 clones, nearly 80% being singletons. The source material was PBMCs. These TCRs come from a woman aged 40-49 years in good health. Some clones in this sample may be carry-over from other donors' samples.

The genes are TRBV27 and TRBJ1-2; D is ambiguous. The CDR3 extends over 14 amino acids. Germline V gene data show CDR1 as MNHEY and CDR2 as SMNVEV (reference sequence). V was trimmed by 8 bases and J by 0 bases, leaving 13 bases between them. The CDR3 sequence is CASADGSTNYGYTF. Written as DNA, the CDR3 is TGTGCCAGCGCCGACGGTAGCACTAACTATGGCTACACCTTC.

The genes are TRBV2 and TRBJ2-7; 7 nucleotides line up with TRBD2. The CDR3 runs to 16 residues. CDR1 and CDR2 (germline): SNHLY, FYNNEI. J gave up 1 base and V 6 bases, and 12 bases lay outside the gene matches. The CDR3 region has the DNA TGTGCCAGCAGGGCGCCTGTAGGCGGGGGATCCTACGAGCAGTACTTC. This codes for CASRAPVGGGSYEQYF.

The V gene is TRBV6-1, the J gene TRBJ2-1, with 7 bases that match TRBD1. CDR3 length: 17 amino acids. With 0 bases clipped from V and 1 base from J, the junction kept 6 bases outside the gene matches. CDR1 and CDR2 (germline): MNHNS, SASEGT. The CDR3 DNA sequence: TGTGCCAGCAGTGAAGCGTCGACAGGGATATCCTACAATGAGCAGTTCTTC. Protein: CASSEASTGISYNEQFF.

V gene TRBV29-1 combines with J gene TRBJ2-7; 15 nucleotides match TRBD2. V gave up 6 bases and J gave up 4 bases; unmatched junction bases: 4. The CDR3 sequence is 14 residues long. The germline gives CDR1 SQVTM, CDR2 ANQGSEA. Written as DNA, the CDR3 is TGCAGCGTCGCCGGGACTAGCGGGAGGTACGAGCAGTACTTC. Translated: CSVAGTSGRYEQYF.

Turning to this clone: Distinct nucleotide sequences in the sample also encode this CDR3. This chain links TRBV27 with TRBJ2-1, with TRBD2 matching over 15 bases. The CDR3 totals 18 residues. V lost 4 bases and J lost 1; bases outside the gene matches: 5. Germline CDR1 reads MNHEY; CDR2 reads SMNVEV (reference sequence). The CDR3 reads CASSWTSGRAESYNEQFF. CDR3 sequence (DNA): TGTGCCAGCAGTTGGACTAGCGGGAGGGCCGAATCCTACAATGAGCAGTTCTTC.

This clone was observed a few times. The chain uses TRBV5-1 and TRBJ2-7; TRBD1 is a possible D gene (5 bases). V lost 0 bases, J lost 4 bases, and 11 bases lay in between. Looked up from germline, CDR1 is SGHRS and CDR2 is YFSETQ. The CDR3 is 14 amino acids. The chain's CDR3 is CASSLDRQKYEQYF. CDR3 DNA sequence: TGCGCCAGCAGCTTGGACCGACAGAAGTACGAGCAGTACTTC.

This clone showed up many times. The chain joins TRBV11-2 to TRBJ2-3; 8 bases agree with TRBD2. CDR1 and CDR2 (germline): SGHAT, FQNNGV. J gave up 2 bases and V 5 bases, and 3 bases lay outside the gene matches. CDR3 length: 14 residues. In DNA, the CDR3 is TGTGCCAGCAGCCGGGGGGGGACCACAGATACGCAGTATTTT. This codes for CASSRGGTTDTQYF.

This clone was picked up one time. CDR3 loop: CASSQGQDYEQYF. Written as DNA, the CDR3 is TGCGCCAGCAGCCAAGGGCAGGACTACGAGCAGTACTTC. The J gene is TRBJ2-7, the V gene TRBV4-1, with no clear D. CDR1 is MGHRA and CDR2 is YSYEKL in the germline V gene. The CDR3 has 13 residues. V lost 1 base and J 3 bases, leaving 7 bases between the germline ends.

The genes are TRBV7-9 and TRBJ2-1, with TRBD1 matching 7 bases. This CDR3 contains 15 residues. Germline assignment: CDR1 SEHNR and CDR2 FQNEAQ (reference sequence). With V trimmed by 4 bases and J by 8 bases, 11 bases remained unmatched. In DNA form, the CDR3 reads TGTGCCAGCAGCTCCGACAGGGTGTTTAACGATGAGCAGTTCTTC. Translating gives CASSSDRVFNDEQFF.

This chain links TRBV30 with TRBJ1-4; D is uncertain. From germline, CDR1 is GTSNPN and CDR2 SVGIG (reference sequence). With 0 bases removed from V and 1 base from J, the gap between germline ends came to 3 bases. CDR3 length equals 13 residues. The CDR3, as DNA: TGTGCCTGGAGTGTACAAACTAATGAAAAACTGTTTTTT. This translates into CAWSVQTNEKLFF.

This clone has at least ten counts. The V and J genes are TRBV6-6 and TRBJ1-6; no firm D call. CDR1 is MNHNY and CDR2 is SVGAGI in the germline V gene (reference sequence). V dropped 2 bases and J dropped 9 bases, with 11 bases sitting between them. There are 14 residues in the CDR3. CDR3 DNA sequence: TGTGCCAGCAGTTACGAGGCAGGCGGTTCACCCCTCCACTTT. Translating it yields CASSYEAGGSPLHF.

The chain has TRBV28 and TRBJ2-7; 10 bases map to TRBD2. There are 15 residues in the CDR3. Germline values: CDR1 MDHEN, CDR2 SYDVKM. The junction had 7 bases not matched to a gene; V was cut back by 3 bases and J by 5 bases. DNA of the CDR3: TGTGCCAGCAGTTTGCCTAGCGGGAGTTCCAACGAGCAGTACTTC. The encoded protein is CASSLPSGSSNEQYF.

This clone has at least ten counts. The chain joins TRBV19 to TRBJ2-6; possible D gene TRBD1, 5 bases. CDR1 LNHDA and CDR2 SQIVND come from the germline V gene (reference sequence). The CDR3 loop spans 18 amino acids. Trimming shortened V by 4 bases and J by 0 bases, and 16 bases separated the two germline ends. The CDR3 DNA is TGTGCCAGTAGTAGTACGACAGCGCTGAGCTCTGGGGCCAACGTCCTGACTTTC. This codes for CASSSTTALSSGANVLTF.

The chain couples TRBV18 to TRBJ2-1, with 7 bases that match TRBD2. V gave up 2 bases and J gave up 5 bases; unmatched junction bases: 0. The CDR3 is made up of 13 amino acids. Germline values: CDR1 KGHSH, CDR2 LQKENI. CDR3 loop: CASSPGGDNEQFF. CDR3 bases: TGTGCCAGCTCACCAGGGGGGGACAATGAGCAGTTCTTC.

This chain joins TRBV30 and TRBJ2-7; tentatively, D is TRBD2 (5 bases). V shed 1 base and J shed 4 bases, with 11 bases lying between them. CDR1 is GTSNPN, CDR2 SVGIG, per germline (reference sequence). The CDR3 spans 13 residues. CDR3 sequence reads: CAWSAKGLYEQYF. The CDR3 bases are TGTGCCTGGAGTGCCAAAGGACTTTACGAGCAGTACTTC.